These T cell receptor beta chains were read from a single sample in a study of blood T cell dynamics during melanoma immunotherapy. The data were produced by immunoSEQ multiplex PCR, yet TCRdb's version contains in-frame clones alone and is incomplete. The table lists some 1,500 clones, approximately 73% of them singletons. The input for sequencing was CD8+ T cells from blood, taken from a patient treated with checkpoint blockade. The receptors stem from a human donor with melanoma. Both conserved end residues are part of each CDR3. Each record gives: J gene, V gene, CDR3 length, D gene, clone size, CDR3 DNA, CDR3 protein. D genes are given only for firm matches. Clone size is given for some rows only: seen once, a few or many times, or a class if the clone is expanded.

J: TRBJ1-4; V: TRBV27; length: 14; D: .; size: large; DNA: TGTGCCAGCAGTTTACAGGGTCAAGGTGAAAAACTGTTTTTT; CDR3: CASSLQGQGEKLFF
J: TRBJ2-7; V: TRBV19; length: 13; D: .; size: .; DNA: TGTGCCAGTAGTGCCCGGGGAAACTACGAGCAGTACTTC; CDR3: CASSARGNYEQYF
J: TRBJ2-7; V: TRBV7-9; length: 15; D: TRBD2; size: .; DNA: TGTGCCAGCAGCTTAACGACTAGCGCCTCCTACGAGCAGTACTTC; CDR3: CASSLTTSASYEQYF
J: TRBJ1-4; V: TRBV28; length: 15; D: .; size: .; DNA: TGTGCCAGCAGTTTCGGTTTAAGGACAAATGAAAAACTGTTTTTT; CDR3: CASSFGLRTNEKLFF
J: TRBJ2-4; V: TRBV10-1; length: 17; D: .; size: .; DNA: TGCGCCAGGAAGTGGGTCGTCATACTGATAGCCAAAAACATTCAGTACTTC; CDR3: CARKWVVILIAKNIQYF
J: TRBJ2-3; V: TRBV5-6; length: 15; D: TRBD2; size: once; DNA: TGTGCCAGCAGTCTTTCGGGACTAGCAACAGATACGCAGTATTTT; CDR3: CASSLSGLATDTQYF
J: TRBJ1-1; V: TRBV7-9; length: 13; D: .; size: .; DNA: TGTGCCAGCAGCCCACAGGGAAACACTGAAGCTTTCTTT; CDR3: CASSPQGNTEAFF
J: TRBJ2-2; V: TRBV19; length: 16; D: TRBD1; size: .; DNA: TGTGCCAGTAGCAGAGACAGGGGGCGGAACACCGGGGAGCTGTTTTTT; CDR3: CASSRDRGRNTGELFF
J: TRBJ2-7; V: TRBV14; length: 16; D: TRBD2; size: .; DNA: TGTGCCAGCAGCCAATCTAGCGGGAGGTCCACCTACGAGCAGTACTTC; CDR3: CASSQSSGRSTYEQYF
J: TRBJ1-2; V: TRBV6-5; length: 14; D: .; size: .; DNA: TGTGCCAGCAGTTATCAAGGAGGGAAAAATGGCTACACCTTC; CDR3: CASSYQGGKNGYTF
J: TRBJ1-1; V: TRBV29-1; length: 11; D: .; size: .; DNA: TGCAGCGTCGAACTACAGGTTGAAGCTTTCTTT; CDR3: CSVELQVEAFF
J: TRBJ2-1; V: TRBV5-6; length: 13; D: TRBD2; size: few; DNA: TGTGCCAGCAGCACGGGACTACACAATGAGCAGTTCTTC; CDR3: CASSTGLHNEQFF
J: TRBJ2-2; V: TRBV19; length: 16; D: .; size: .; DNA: TGTGCCAGCAAGAATCGTAGCTGGAGGGCCGTCGGGGAGCTGTTTTTT; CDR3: CASKNRSWRAVGELFF
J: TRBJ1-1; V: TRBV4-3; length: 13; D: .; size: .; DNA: TGCGCCAGCAGCCAACAGGATTCGGGTGAAGCTTTCTTT; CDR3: CASSQQDSGEAFF
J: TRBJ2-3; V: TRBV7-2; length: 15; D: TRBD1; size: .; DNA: TGTGCCAGCAGCTCGACAGGGGGCGCGGGAGATACGCAGTATTTT; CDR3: CASSSTGGAGDTQYF
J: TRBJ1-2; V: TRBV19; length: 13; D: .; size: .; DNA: TGTGCCAGTAGTATAGGCGCCGGGGAGGGCTACACCTTC; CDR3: CASSIGAGEGYTF
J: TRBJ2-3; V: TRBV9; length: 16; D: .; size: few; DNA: TGTGCCAGCAGCCCCCATAGGTCCACAAGCACAGATACGCAGTATTTT; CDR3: CASSPHRSTSTDTQYF
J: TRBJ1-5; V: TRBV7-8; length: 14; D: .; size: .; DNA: TGTGCCAGCAGCTTATTCGGAGGGTCACAGCCCCAGCATTTT; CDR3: CASSLFGGSQPQHF
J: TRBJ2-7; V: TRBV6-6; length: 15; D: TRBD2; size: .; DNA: TGTGCCAGCAGTTTGCTAGCGGGAGAGTTCTACGAGCAGTACTTC; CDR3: CASSLLAGEFYEQYF
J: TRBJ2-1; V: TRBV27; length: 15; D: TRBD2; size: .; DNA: TGTGCCAGCAGTTTAACTAGCGGGGGTTACAATGAGCAGTTCTTC; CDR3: CASSLTSGGYNEQFF
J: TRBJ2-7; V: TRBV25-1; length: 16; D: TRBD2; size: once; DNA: TGTGCCAGCAGTGAATTTATGGGACTAGCGCTCTACGAGCAGTACTTC; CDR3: CASSEFMGLALYEQYF
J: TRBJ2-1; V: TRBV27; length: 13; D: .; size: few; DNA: TGTGCCAGCAGTTTATCGGCGGGGACTGAGCAGTTCTTC; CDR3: CASSLSAGTEQFF
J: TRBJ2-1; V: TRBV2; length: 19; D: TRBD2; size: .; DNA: TGTGCCAGCAACTCGTTCGGGACTAGCGGATCCACAAACTACAATGAGCAGTTCTTC; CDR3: CASNSFGTSGSTNYNEQFF
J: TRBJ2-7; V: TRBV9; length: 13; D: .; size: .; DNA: TGTGCCAGCAGTAGGACGGATACCTACGAGCAGTACTTC; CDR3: CASSRTDTYEQYF
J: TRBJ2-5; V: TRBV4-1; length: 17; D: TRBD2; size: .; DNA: TGCGCCAGCAGCCAAGATGGACTAGCGACATTTCAAGAGACCCAGTACTTC; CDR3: CASSQDGLATFQETQYF
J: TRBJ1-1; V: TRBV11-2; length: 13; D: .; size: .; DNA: TGTGCCAGCACCCCTGGGGGGAGCACTGAAGCTTTCTTT; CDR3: CASTPGGSTEAFF
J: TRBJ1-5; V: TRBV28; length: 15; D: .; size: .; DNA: TGTGCCAGCAGTTTATGGGGGGCCCGCAATCAGCCCCAGCATTTT; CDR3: CASSLWGARNQPQHF